The 19 T cell receptor beta chains listed next were all sequenced from one sample in a study of CD8 T cells in ankylosing spondylitis. In TCRdb, the 5' RACE reads were re-called with MiXCR into one record per CDR3 protein. The table has 69,000 or so distinct CDR3 sequences, 5.3% seen once. Sequencing used blood, either unsorted or a sorted T cell fraction (not recorded which). All receptors derive from a male donor with ankylosing spondylitis or in good health (not recorded which).

This clonotype was seen at least ten times. The chain recombines TRBV5-1 with TRBJ2-2; D gene uncertain. This CDR3 contains 14 residues. Germline CDR1 is SGHRS and CDR2 is YFSETQ. Trimming stripped 3 bases from V and 1 base from J, with 7 bases between. CDR3 protein: CASSSWGNTGELFF. As DNA, the CDR3 is TGCGCCAGCAGCTCATGGGGGAACACCGGGGAGCTGTTTTTT.

This clonotype has ten or more counts. The genes are TRBV28 and TRBJ2-1, with 11 bases aligning to TRBD2. CDR1 and CDR2 from the germline V gene are MDHEN and SYDVKM. The V gene end was trimmed by 6 bases and the J gene end by 3 bases; junction bases not matched to a gene: 7. This CDR3 is 16 amino acids long. The CDR3 DNA follows: TGTGCCAGCAGCCCAGGGACTAGCGGAGGCTACAATGAGCAGTTCTTC. Protein product: CASSPGTSGGYNEQFF. Variable domain in full (rest from reference TRBV28 and TRBJ2-1): DVKVTQSSRYLVKRTGEKVFLECVQDMDHENMFWYRQDPGLGLRLIYFSYDVKMKEKGDIPEGYSVSREKKERFSLILESASTNQTSMYLCASSPGTSGGYNEQFFGPGTRLTVL.

This clonotype has ten or more counts. The chain carries TRBV6-4 and TRBJ1-5; D not certain. Germline V gene data show CDR1 as MRHNA and CDR2 as SNTAGT. Trimming pared 2 bases from V and 3 bases from J, leaving 8 bases between. This CDR3 comprises 14 residues. The CDR3 is CASSDKDLNQPQHF. CDR3 in DNA: TGTGCCAGCAGTGACAAGGACCTCAATCAGCCCCAGCATTTT.

The table lists this clonotype with many counts. This chain uses TRBV18 with TRBJ2-3, with a possible D match to TRBD1 (5 bases). V was clipped by 1 base and J by 3 bases, with 11 bases between them. The CDR3 spans 15 residues. Germline V gene sequence: CDR1 KGHSH, CDR2 LQKENI. The DNA of the CDR3 is TGTGCCAGCTCACCACTGTCAGGGTTGACAGATACGCAGTATTTT. Residues: CASSPLSGLTDTQYF.

This clonotype was recorded many times. V gene TRBV18 combines with J gene TRBJ2-5; 8 bases are a match to TRBD1. J gave up 2 bases and V 11 bases, and 4 bases lay outside the gene matches. Germline V gives CDR1 KGHSH, CDR2 LQKENI. There are 12 residues in the CDR3. In DNA, the CDR3 is TGTGCCGGGGGACAGGAACAAGAGACCCAGTACTTC. Protein: CAGGQEQETQYF.

This clonotype was recorded at least ten times. J is TRBJ1-4 and V is TRBV5-1, with D tentatively TRBD1 (6 bases). CDR3 size: 16 residues. Trimming removed 2 bases from V and 2 bases from J, with 13 bases in between. Germline V gene data show CDR1 as SGHRS and CDR2 as YFSETQ. CDR3 nucleotide sequence: TGCGCCAGCAGCTTCGGGACATACGACACTAATGAAAAACTGTTTTTT. It yields the protein CASSFGTYDTNEKLFF.

This clonotype occurred many times. The chain carries TRBV7-3 and TRBJ2-3, with D possibly matching TRBD1 (5 bases). The CDR3 runs 21 residues. The germline V and J ends were trimmed by 8 bases and 0 bases, with 33 bases remaining between them. The germline CDR1 and CDR2 sequences are SGHTA and FQGTGA. The CDR3 protein is CASFGFKMVLGGAKSTDTQYF. The CDR3 bases are TGTGCCAGCTTTGGTTTTAAGATGGTGTTAGGTGGGGCTAAGAGCACAGATACGCAGTATTTT.

This clonotype was observed many times. The rearrangement joins TRBV12-3 or TRBV12-4 to TRBJ2-3, with D tentatively TRBD1 or TRBD2 (6 bases each). The CDR3 totals 15 residues. Trimming removed 7 bases at V and 2 bases at J, with 16 bases between. The CDR3 DNA is TGTGCCAGCACCTCCGTGGGGGGCTTCACAGATACGCAGTATTTT. It codes for CASTSVGGFTDTQYF.

This clonotype was picked up many times. The chain links TRBV20-1 to TRBJ2-7, with D possibly being TRBD1 (6 bases). The ends were cut back, 1 base at V and 2 bases at J, with 12 bases in the middle. This CDR3 is built from 14 residues. CDR1 and CDR2 (germline): DFQATT, SNEGSKA (reference sequence). CDR3 in amino acids: CSARAGTPTYEQYF. The DNA of the CDR3 is TGCAGTGCTAGAGCAGGGACACCTACCTACGAGCAGTACTTC.

This clonotype occurred many times. The chain is built from TRBV29-1 and TRBJ2-1; D remains ambiguous. This CDR3 is built from 15 residues. Germline V gives CDR1 SQVTM, CDR2 ANQGSEA. V gave up 3 bases and J gave up 6 bases, with 18 bases separating them. The DNA of the CDR3 is TGCAGCGTTGATAGTAATAACCGGTTGGGCAATGAGCAGTTCTTC. It yields the protein CSVDSNNRLGNEQFF.

This clonotype was detected ten times or more. The chain couples TRBV28 to TRBJ1-6; 8 bases align to TRBD1. The CDR3 spans 16 residues. Losses at the gene ends were 5 bases for V and 7 bases for J; bases not matched to a gene: 10. Germline V gene sequence: CDR1 MDHEN, CDR2 SYDVKM. The CDR3 DNA reads as TGTGCCAGCAGTCGTCGGACAGGGTCGGGCAATTCACCCCTCCACTTT. Its protein is CASSRRTGSGNSPLHF.

The chain joins TRBV7-9 to TRBJ2-7; TRBD1 might be the D (6 bases). The length of the CDR3 is 14 residues. Trimming pared 5 bases from V and 2 bases from J, leaving 13 bases between. Germline values: CDR1 SEHNR, CDR2 FQNEAQ (reference sequence). CDR3 in amino acids: CASSPSRTAYEQYF. The CDR3 DNA is TGTGCCAGCAGCCCTAGCCGGACAGCCTACGAGCAGTACTTC.

This clonotype showed up many times. The chain combines TRBV12-3 or TRBV12-4 with TRBJ2-7; no clear D. This CDR3 spans 11 amino acids. V lost 8 bases and J 0 bases, leaving 5 bases between the germline ends. The CDR3 protein is CASASSYEQYF. The CDR3 DNA sequence: TGTGCCAGCGCGAGCTCCTACGAGCAGTACTTC.

This clonotype has a count of ten or more. V and J are TRBV7-9 and TRBJ2-5, with 7 nucleotides matching TRBD1. J lost 5 bases, V lost 2 bases, and 11 bases had no gene match. The CDR3 length is 16 residues. Germline V lookup: CDR1 SEHNR, CDR2 FQNEAQ (reference sequence). Here the CDR3 DNA reads TGTGCCAGCAGCTTATACCTAGGACAGGATATGGAGACCCAGTACTTC. Translated, it gives CASSLYLGQDMETQYF.

V gene TRBV5-1 combines with J gene TRBJ2-1; 12 positions match TRBD1. CDR1 is SGHRS and CDR2 is YFSETQ in the germline V gene. With 0 bases clipped from V and 8 bases from J, the junction kept 9 bases outside the gene matches. This CDR3 spans 17 amino acids. CDR3 in amino acids: CASSLVGQGANSDEQFF. The CDR3 nucleotides are TGCGCCAGCAGCTTGGTGGGACAGGGGGCGAATAGCGATGAGCAGTTCTTC.

The gene calls are TRBV7-2 and TRBJ1-2; weak D call: TRBD1 (5 bases). The CDR3 is 14 residues long. The germline V gene has CDR1 SGHTA and CDR2 FQGNSA. V dropped 4 bases and J dropped 4 bases, with 13 bases sitting between them. In nucleotides, the CDR3 is TGTGCCAGCAGCTCTGGCGCCGGGGCCTATGGCTACACCTTC. It specifies CASSSGAGAYGYTF.

On this clonotype itself: One base away lies a much larger clone, so this may be a sequencing read error. This chain uses TRBV3-1 with TRBJ2-3; D not resolved. The CDR3 loop spans 12 amino acids. V was shortened by 4 bases and J by 11 bases, with 13 bases between the two germline ends. CDR1 and CDR2 from the germline V gene are LGHDT and YNNKEL (reference sequence). The CDR3 sequence: CASSLSSDEQYF. CDR3 DNA sequence: TGTGCCAGCAGCCTATCTAGTGATGAGCAGTATTTT.

This clonotype came up many times. The rearrangement joins TRBV5-1 to TRBJ2-3; 8 nucleotides agree with TRBD2. CDR1 is SGHRS, CDR2 YFSETQ, per germline. CDR3 length: 16 amino acids. V shed 1 base and J 2 bases; nucleotides not matched to a gene: 6. Here the CDR3 DNA reads TGCGCCAGCAGCTTGACTAGCGGAGCTTACACAGATACGCAGTATTTT. Protein product: CASSLTSGAYTDTQYF.

This clonotype was picked up many times. This sequence joins TRBV5-1 and TRBJ1-1; D gene ambiguous. CDR1 is SGHRS, CDR2 YFSETQ, per germline. V was cut by 4 bases and J by 3 bases, with 13 bases left in between. This CDR3 contains 14 residues. Written as DNA, the CDR3 is TGCGCCAGCAGCCCAGATCCGGAGGACACTGAAGCTTTCTTT. As protein: CASSPDPEDTEAFF.